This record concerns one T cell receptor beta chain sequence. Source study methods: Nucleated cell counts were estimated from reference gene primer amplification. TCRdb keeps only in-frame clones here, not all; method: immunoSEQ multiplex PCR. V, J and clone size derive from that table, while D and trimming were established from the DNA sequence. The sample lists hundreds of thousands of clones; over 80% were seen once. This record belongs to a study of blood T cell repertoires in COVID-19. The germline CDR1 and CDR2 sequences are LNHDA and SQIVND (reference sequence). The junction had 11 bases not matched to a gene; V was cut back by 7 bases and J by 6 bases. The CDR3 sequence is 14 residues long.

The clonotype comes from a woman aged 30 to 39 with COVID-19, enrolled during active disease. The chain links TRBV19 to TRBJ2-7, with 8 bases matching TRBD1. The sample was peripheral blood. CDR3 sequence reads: CASTGEAGGAEQYF. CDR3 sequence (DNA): TGTGCCAGTACAGGGGAGGCAGGGGGCGCCGAGCAGTACTTC.